The 3 T cell receptor beta chains reported below all come from one sample, sequenced in a study of blood T cell repertoires in COVID-19. Sequencing was performed with immunoSEQ multiplex PCR; in TCRdb, only in-frame clones are kept and a portion is missing. The sample has around 250,000 clones, around 81% seen once; the top ten hold roughly 1.9%. Sequencing was done on a sample of peripheral blood. These receptors all stem from a young man who had recovered from COVID-19.

CDR3 amino acids: CASVTSGGGNEQFF. The CDR3, as DNA: TGCGCCAGCGTAACTAGCGGGGGTGGAAATGAGCAGTTCTTC. This chain joins TRBV5-1 and TRBJ2-1; 11 nucleotides line up with TRBD2. With V trimmed by 7 bases and J by 7 bases, 7 bases remained unmatched. The CDR3 spans 14 residues. Looked up from germline, CDR1 is SGHRS and CDR2 is YFSETQ.

This clone was recorded a few times. The chain combines TRBV7-6 with TRBJ2-2; 10 bases map to TRBD2. CDR1 SGHVS and CDR2 FNYEAQ come from the germline V gene. CDR3 size: 17 residues. Germline trimming cut 2 bases from V and 6 bases from J; bases unmatched to any gene: 9. The CDR3 DNA reads as TGTGCCAGCAGCTTATCTCGTTTGGGACTAGCGTCCGGGGAGCTGTTTTTT. Translated, it gives CASSLSRLGLASGELFF.

The chain employs TRBV14 and TRBJ1-1; unclear D gene. Trimming took 5 bases from V and 10 from J, leaving 17 bases between them. This CDR3 contains 13 residues. Looked up from germline, CDR1 is SGHDN and CDR2 is FVKESK. CDR3: CASSFYAGNPAFF. DNA of the CDR3: TGTGCCAGCAGCTTTTACGCCGGGAACCCAGCTTTCTTT.